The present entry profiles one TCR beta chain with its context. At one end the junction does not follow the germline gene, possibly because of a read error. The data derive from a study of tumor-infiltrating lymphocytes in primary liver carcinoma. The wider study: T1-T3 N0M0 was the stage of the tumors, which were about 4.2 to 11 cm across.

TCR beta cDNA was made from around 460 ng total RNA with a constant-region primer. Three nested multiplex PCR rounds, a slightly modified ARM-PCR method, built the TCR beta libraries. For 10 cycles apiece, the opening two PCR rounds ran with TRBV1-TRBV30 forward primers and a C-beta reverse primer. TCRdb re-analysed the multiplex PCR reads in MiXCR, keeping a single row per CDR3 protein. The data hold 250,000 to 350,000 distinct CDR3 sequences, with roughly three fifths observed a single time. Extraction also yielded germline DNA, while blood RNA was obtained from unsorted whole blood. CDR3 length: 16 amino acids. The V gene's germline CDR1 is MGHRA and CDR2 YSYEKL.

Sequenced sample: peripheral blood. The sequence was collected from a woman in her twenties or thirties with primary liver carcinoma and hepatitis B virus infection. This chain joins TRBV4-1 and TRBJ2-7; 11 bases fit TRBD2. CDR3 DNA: TGCGCCAGGAGCCTCCTTTGGACTAGCGGGCCCTACGAGCAGTACTTC. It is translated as CARSLLWTSGPYEQYF.